This TCR beta chain emerged from a study of cytomegalovirus exposure and HLA in healthy donors. The study ran its PCR with 60 Vbeta and 13 Jbeta primers. As processed by the authors: Later analysis identified approximately 80 million unique TCR beta chains, about 12 million shared. Data came from immunoSEQ multiplex PCR; TCRdb stores just in-frame clones and leaves some out. From that table come the V and J calls and clone size; the DNA was used to work out D and trimming. The data contain more than 100,000 clones, approximately 80% of them singletons. A remark on this clone: Its antigen is still unknown.

Overall study results and limits: Per a later analysis, HLA-associated TCR beta chains showed more clonal expansion than other, equally common TCR beta chains.

CDR3 length equals 15 residues. Germline V gives CDR1 LNHDA, CDR2 SQIVND (reference sequence). Unmatched junction bases numbered 6, after V lost 5 bases and J lost 2 bases. The sequencing sample was made of PBMCs. This TCR was recovered from a human donor in good health. V gene TRBV19 combines with J gene TRBJ2-5; 9 bases match TRBD1. The CDR3: CASSGVDRGQETQYF. Written as DNA, the CDR3 is TGTGCCAGTAGTGGCGTGGACAGGGGACAAGAGACCCAGTACTTC.